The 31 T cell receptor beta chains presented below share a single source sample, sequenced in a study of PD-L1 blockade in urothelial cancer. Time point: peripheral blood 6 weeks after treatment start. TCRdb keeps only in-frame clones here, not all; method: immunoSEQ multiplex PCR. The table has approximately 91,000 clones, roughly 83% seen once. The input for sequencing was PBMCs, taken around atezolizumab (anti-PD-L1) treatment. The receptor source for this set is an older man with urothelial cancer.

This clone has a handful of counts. CDR3 loop: CASSPGLSNQPQHF. The CDR3 region has the DNA TGTGCCAGCAGCCCGGGTTTAAGCAATCAGCCCCAGCATTTT. The chain links TRBV6-1 to TRBJ1-5, with unresolved D. Trimming pared 6 bases from V and 1 base from J, leaving 10 bases between. This CDR3 is 14 amino acids long. Germline V gene data show CDR1 as MNHNS and CDR2 as SASEGT.

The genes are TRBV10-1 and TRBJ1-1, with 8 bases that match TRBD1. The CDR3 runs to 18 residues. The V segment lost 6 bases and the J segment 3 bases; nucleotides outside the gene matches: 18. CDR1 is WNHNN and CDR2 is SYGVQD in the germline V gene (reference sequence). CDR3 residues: CASRDFGDRRGEDTEAFF. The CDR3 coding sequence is TGCGCCAGCAGAGATTTTGGGGACAGGAGGGGAGAGGACACTGAAGCTTTCTTT.

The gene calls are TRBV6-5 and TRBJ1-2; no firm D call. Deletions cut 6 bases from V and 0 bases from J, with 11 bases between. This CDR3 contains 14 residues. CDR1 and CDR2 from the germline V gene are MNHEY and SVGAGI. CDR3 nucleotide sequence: TGTGCCAGCAGCAACAGCGGAGCTAACTATGGCTACACCTTC. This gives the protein CASSNSGANYGYTF.

In nucleotides, the CDR3 is TGTGCCACCTTACCCGGGACAGGGGGCGCGTACGAGCAGTACTTC. It is translated as CATLPGTGGAYEQYF. This chain joins TRBV10-3 and TRBJ2-7; 12 nucleotides line up with TRBD1. This CDR3 spans 15 amino acids. Germline trimming cut 10 bases from V and 4 bases from J; bases unmatched to any gene: 11. In germline, CDR1 is ENHRY, CDR2 SYGVKD.

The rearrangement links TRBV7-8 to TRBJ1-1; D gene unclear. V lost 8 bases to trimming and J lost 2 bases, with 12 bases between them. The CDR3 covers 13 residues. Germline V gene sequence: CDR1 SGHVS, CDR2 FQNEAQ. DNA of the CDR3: TGTGCCAGCCAGGCTAAGATTAACACTGAAGCTTTCTTT. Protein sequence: CASQAKINTEAFF.

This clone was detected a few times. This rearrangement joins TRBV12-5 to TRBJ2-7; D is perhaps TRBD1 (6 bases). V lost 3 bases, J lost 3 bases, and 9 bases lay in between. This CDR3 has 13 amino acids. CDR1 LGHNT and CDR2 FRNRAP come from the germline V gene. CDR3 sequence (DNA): TGTGCTAGTGGTTTCGGACAGAACTACGAGCAGTACTTC. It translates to CASGFGQNYEQYF.

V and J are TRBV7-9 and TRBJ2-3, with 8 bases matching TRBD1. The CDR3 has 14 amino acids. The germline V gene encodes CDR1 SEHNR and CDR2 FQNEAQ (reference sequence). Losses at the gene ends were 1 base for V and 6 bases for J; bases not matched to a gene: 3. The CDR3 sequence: CASSLGTGYDTQYF. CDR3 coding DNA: TGTGCCAGCAGCTTAGGGACAGGGTACGATACGCAGTATTTT. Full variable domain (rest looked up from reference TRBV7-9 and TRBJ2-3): DTGVSQNPRHKITKRGQNVTFRCDPISEHNRLYWYRQTLGQGPEFLTYFQNEAQLEKSRLLSDRFSAERPKGSFSTLEIQRTEQGDSAMYLCASSLGTGYDTQYFGPGTRLTVL.

CDR3 nucleotide sequence: TGTGCCAGCAGTGACGGGGTGGGGAATGAAAAACTGTTTTTT. It is translated as CASSDGVGNEKLFF. The genes are TRBV2 and TRBJ1-4; D gene ambiguous. CDR1 and CDR2 (germline): SNHLY, FYNNEI. This CDR3 contains 14 residues. The germline V and J ends were trimmed by 3 bases and 5 bases, with 10 bases remaining between them.

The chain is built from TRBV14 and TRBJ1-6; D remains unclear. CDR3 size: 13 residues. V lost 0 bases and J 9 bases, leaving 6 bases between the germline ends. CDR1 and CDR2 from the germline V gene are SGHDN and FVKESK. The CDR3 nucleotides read TGTGCCAGCAGCCAAGATCCGCGTTCACCCCTCCACTTT. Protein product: CASSQDPRSPLHF. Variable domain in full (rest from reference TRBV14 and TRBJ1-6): EAGVTQFPSHSVIEKGQTVTLRCDPISGHDNLYWYRRVMGKEIKFLLHFVKESKQDESGMPNNRFLAERTGGTYSTLKVQPAELEDSGVYFCASSQDPRSPLHFGNGTRLTVT.

The CDR3 DNA reads TGTGCCAGCGGACAGGCACAGGGATGGAGTGGCTACACCTTC. Translated: CASGQAQGWSGYTF. The rearrangement links TRBV2 to TRBJ1-2; 7 bases map to TRBD1. V lost 8 bases, J lost 7 bases, and 13 bases stayed unmatched. The CDR3 contains 14 residues. Germline lookup yields CDR1 SNHLY and CDR2 FYNNEI.

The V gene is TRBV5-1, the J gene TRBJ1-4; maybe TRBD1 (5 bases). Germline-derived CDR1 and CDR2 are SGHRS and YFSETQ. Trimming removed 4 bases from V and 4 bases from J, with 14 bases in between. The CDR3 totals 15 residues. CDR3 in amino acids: CASSPSGGDNEKLFF. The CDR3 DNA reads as TGCGCCAGCAGCCCCTCGGGAGGGGATAATGAAAAACTGTTTTTT.

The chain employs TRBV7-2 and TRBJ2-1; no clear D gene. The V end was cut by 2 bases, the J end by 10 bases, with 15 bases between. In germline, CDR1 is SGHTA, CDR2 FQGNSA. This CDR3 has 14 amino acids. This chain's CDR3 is CASSLSPTRVEQFF. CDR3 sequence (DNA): TGTGCCAGCAGCTTAAGTCCCACCCGGGTGGAGCAGTTCTTC.

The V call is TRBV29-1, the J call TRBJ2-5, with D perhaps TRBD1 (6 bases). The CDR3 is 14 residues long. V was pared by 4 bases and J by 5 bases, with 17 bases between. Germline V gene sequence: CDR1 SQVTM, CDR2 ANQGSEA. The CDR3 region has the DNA TGCAGCGTTGGGGCTAACAGGGTTGGGGAGACCCAGTACTTC. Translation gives CSVGANRVGETQYF.

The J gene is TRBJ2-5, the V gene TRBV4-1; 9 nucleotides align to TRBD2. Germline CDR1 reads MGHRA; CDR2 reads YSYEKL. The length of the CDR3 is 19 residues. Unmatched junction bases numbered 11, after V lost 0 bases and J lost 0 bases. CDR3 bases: TGCGCCAGCAGCCAAGATGGTGTAGCGGGAGCCACCTACCAAGAGACCCAGTACTTC. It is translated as CASSQDGVAGATYQETQYF.

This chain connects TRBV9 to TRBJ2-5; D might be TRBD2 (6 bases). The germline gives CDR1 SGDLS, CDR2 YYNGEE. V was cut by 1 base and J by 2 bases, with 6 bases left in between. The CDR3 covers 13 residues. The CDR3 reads CASSVSGQETQYF. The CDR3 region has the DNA TGTGCCAGCAGCGTAAGCGGGCAAGAGACCCAGTACTTC.

The CDR3 nucleotides are TGCGCCAGCAGCTCCGGGACTAGACGGCAAGAGACCCAGTACTTC. It is translated as CASSSGTRRQETQYF. The chain joins TRBV5-1 to TRBJ2-5; 8 positions match TRBD2. J lost 2 bases, V lost 3 bases, and 6 bases had no gene match. Germline values: CDR1 SGHRS, CDR2 YFSETQ. This CDR3 spans 15 amino acids. Variable domain in full (rest from reference TRBV5-1 and TRBJ2-5): KAGVTQTPRYLIKTRGQQVTLSCSPISGHRSVSWYQQTPGQGLQFLFEYFSETQRNKGNFPGRFSGRQFSNSRSEMNVSTLELGDSALYLCASSSGTRRQETQYFGPGTRLLVL.

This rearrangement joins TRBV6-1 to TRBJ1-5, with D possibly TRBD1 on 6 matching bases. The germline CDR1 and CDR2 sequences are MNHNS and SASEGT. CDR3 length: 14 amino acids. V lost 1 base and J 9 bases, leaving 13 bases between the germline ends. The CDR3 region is CASSEDRDQGPQHF. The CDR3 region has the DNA TGTGCCAGCAGTGAAGACAGGGACCAAGGGCCCCAGCATTTT.

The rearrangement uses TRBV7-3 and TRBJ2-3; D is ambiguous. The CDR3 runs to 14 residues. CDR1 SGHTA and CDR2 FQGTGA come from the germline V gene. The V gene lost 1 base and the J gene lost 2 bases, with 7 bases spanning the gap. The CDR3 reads CASSLMFNTDTQYF. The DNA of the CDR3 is TGTGCCAGCAGCTTAATGTTCAACACAGATACGCAGTATTTT.

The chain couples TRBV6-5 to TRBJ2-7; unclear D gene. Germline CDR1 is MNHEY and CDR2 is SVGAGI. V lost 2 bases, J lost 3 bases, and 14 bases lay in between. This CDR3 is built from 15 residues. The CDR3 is CASSYGPTESYEQYF. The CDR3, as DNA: TGTGCCAGCAGTTACGGGCCGACGGAAAGCTACGAGCAGTACTTC.

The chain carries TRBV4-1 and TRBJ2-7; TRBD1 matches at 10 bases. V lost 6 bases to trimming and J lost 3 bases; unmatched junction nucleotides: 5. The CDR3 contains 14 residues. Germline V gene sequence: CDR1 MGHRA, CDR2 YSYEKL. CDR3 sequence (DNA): TGCGCCAGCAGTCTGACAGGGGGCGACTACGAGCAGTACTTC. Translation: CASSLTGGDYEQYF.

The CDR3: CASSLGAVAGAQETQYF. The CDR3 DNA reads TGCGCCAGCAGCTTGGGGGCCGTGGCGGGAGCACAAGAGACCCAGTACTTC. This chain joins TRBV5-1 and TRBJ2-5; 7 bases are a match to TRBD2. V shed 0 bases and J 2 bases; nucleotides not matched to a gene: 10. CDR1 SGHRS and CDR2 YFSETQ come from the germline V gene. The CDR3 loop spans 17 amino acids.

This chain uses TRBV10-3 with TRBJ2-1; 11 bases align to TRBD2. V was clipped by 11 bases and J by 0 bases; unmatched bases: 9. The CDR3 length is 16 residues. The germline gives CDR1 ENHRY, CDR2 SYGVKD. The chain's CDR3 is CASKGTSGRSYNEQFF. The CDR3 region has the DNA TGTGCCTCTAAAGGGACTAGCGGCCGCTCCTACAATGAGCAGTTCTTC.

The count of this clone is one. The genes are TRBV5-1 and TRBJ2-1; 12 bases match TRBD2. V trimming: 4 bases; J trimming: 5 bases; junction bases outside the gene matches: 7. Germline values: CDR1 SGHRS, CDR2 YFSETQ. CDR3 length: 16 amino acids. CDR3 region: CASSMATSGRNNEQFF. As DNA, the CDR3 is TGCGCCAGCAGCATGGCCACTAGCGGGAGGAACAATGAGCAGTTCTTC. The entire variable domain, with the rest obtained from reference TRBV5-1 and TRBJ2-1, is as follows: KAGVTQTPRYLIKTRGQQVTLSCSPISGHRSVSWYQQTPGQGLQFLFEYFSETQRNKGNFPGRFSGRQFSNSRSEMNVSTLELGDSALYLCASSMATSGRNNEQFFGPGTRLTVL.

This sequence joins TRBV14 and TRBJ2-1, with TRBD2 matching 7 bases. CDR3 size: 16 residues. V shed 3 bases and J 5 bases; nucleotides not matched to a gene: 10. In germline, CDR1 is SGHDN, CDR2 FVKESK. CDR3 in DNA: TGTGCCAGCAGCCAGACTATAGCTAGCGGTCACAATGAGCAGTTCTTC. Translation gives CASSQTIASGHNEQFF.

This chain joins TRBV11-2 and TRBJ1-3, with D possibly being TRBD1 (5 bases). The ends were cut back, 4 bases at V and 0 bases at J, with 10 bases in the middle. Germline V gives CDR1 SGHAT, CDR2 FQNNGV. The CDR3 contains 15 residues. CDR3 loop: CASSSRQISGNTIYF. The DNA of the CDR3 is TGTGCCAGCAGCTCTCGACAGATCTCTGGAAACACCATATATTTT.

The CDR3 DNA reads TGTGCCAGCAGGATGTACAGGGCTAGCTCCTACGAGCAGTACTTC. Translation: CASRMYRASSYEQYF. This rearrangement joins TRBV6-5 to TRBJ2-7; weak D call: TRBD1 (6 bases). V was clipped by 6 bases and J by 0 bases, with 15 bases between them. The germline CDR1 and CDR2 sequences are MNHEY and SVGAGI. This CDR3 contains 15 residues.

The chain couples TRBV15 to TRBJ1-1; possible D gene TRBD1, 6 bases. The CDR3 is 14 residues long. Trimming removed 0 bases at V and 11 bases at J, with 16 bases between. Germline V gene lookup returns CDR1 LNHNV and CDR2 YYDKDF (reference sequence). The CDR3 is CATSRDGSGGTAFF. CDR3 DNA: TGTGCCACCAGCAGAGATGGATCGGGGGGCACGGCTTTCTTT. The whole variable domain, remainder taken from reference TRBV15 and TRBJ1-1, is DAMVIQNPRYQVTQFGKPVTLSCSQTLNHNVMYWYQQKSSQAPKLLFHYYDKDFNNEADTPDNFQSRRPNTSFCFLDIRSPGLGDTAMYLCATSRDGSGGTAFFGQGTRLTVV.

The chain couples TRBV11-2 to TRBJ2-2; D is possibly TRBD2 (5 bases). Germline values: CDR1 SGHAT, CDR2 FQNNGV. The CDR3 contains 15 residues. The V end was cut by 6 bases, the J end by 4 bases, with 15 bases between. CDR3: CASSLTARGTGELFF. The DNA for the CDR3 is TGTGCCAGCAGTTTGACGGCCCGGGGCACCGGGGAGCTGTTTTTT. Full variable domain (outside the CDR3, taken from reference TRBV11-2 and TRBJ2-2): EAGVAQSPRYKIIEKRQSVAFWCNPISGHATLYWYQQILGQGPKLLIQFQNNGVVDDSQLPKDRFSAERLKGVDSTLKIQPAKLEDSAVYLCASSLTARGTGELFFGEGSRLTVL.

The CDR3 spells CASSLNQGAVGYTF. The CDR3 nucleotides are TGTGCCAGCAGTTTAAATCAGGGGGCCGTTGGCTACACCTTC. V is TRBV27 and J is TRBJ1-2, with 8 bases aligning to TRBD1. The CDR3 is made up of 14 amino acids. Germline-derived CDR1 and CDR2 are MNHEY and SMNVEV (reference sequence). V lost 2 bases, J lost 7 bases, and 6 bases stayed unmatched.

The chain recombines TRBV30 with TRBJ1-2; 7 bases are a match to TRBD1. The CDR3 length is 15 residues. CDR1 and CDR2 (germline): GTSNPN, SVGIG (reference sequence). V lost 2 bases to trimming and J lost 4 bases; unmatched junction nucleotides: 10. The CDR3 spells CAWSTHLTGLYGYTF. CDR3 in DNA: TGTGCCTGGAGTACCCATCTGACAGGGCTCTATGGCTACACCTTC.

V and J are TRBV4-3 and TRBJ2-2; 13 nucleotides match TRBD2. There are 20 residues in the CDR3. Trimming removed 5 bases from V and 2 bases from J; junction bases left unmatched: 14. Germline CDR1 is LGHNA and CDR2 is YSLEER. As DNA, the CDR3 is TGCGCCAGCAGCGCCGTCTTCGGACTAGCGGGAGAGAGAAACACCGGGGAGCTGTTTTTT. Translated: CASSAVFGLAGERNTGELFF.